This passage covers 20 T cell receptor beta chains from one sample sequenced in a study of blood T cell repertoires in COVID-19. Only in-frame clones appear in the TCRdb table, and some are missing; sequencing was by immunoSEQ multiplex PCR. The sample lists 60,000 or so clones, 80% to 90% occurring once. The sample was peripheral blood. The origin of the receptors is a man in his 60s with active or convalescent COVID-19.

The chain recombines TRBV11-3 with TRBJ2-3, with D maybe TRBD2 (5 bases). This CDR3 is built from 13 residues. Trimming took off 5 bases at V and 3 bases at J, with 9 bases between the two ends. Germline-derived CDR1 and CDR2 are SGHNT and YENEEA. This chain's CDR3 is CASSPGRTDTQYF. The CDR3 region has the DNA TGTGCCAGCAGCCCGGGGAGAACAGATACGCAGTATTTT.

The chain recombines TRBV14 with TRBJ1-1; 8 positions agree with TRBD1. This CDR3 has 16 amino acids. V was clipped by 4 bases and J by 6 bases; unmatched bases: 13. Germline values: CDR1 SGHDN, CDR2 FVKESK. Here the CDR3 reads CASSPSLTGAWSEAFF. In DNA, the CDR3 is TGTGCCAGCAGCCCGTCCCTGACAGGGGCTTGGTCTGAAGCTTTCTTT.

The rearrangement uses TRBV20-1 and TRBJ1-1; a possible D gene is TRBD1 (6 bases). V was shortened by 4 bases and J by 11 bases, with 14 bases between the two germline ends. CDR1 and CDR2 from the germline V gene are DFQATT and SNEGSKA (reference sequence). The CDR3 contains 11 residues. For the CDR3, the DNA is TGCAGTGCTAACCGGGACACATATGCTTTCTTT. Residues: CSANRDTYAFF.

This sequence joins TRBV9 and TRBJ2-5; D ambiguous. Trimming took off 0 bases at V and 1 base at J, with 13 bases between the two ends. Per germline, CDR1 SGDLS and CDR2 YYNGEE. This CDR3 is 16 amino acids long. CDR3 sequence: CASSVVVVRTQETQYF. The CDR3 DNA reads TGTGCCAGCAGCGTAGTAGTGGTGAGAACCCAAGAGACCCAGTACTTC.

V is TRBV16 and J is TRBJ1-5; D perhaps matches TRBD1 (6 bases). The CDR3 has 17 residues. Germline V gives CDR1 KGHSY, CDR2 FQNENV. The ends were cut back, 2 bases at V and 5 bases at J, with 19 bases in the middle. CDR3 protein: CASSQSLLGANYQPQHF. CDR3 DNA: TGTGCCAGCAGCCAAAGTCTCCTGGGGGCGAATTATCAGCCCCAGCATTTT. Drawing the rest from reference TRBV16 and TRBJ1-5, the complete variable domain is GEEVAQTPKHLVRGEGQKAKLYCAPIKGHSYVFWYQQVLKNEFKFLISFQNENVFDETGMPKERFSAKCLPNSPCSLEIQATKLEDSAVYFCASSQSLLGANYQPQHFGDGTRLSIL.

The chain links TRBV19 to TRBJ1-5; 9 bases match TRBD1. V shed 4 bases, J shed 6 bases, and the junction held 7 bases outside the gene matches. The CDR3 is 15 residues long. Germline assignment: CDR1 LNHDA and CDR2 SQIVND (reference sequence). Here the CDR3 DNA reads TGTGCCAGTAGTACCCCGGGACAGGGAACTCAGCCCCAGCATTTT. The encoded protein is CASSTPGQGTQPQHF.

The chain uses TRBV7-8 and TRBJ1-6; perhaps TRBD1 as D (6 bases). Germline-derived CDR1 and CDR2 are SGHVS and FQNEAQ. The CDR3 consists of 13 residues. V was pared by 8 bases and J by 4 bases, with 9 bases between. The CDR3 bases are TGTGCCAGCGCTACAGGGTATAATTCACCCCTCCACTTT. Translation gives CASATGYNSPLHF.

The CDR3 DNA reads TGCGCCAGCAGCCAAGAGGCTTGGCAGCCCCAGCATTTT. This sequence encodes CASSQEAWQPQHF. This sequence joins TRBV4-1 and TRBJ1-5; D not certain. Trimming took off 0 bases at V and 7 bases at J, with 7 bases between the two ends. This CDR3 has 13 residues. The germline V gene encodes CDR1 MGHRA and CDR2 YSYEKL.

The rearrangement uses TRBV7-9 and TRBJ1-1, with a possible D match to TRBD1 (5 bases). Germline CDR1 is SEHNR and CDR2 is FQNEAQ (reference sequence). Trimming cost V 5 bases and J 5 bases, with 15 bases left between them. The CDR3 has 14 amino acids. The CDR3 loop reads CASSARQGGTEAFF. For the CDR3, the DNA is TGTGCCAGCAGCGCCCGCCAGGGTGGAACTGAAGCTTTCTTT.

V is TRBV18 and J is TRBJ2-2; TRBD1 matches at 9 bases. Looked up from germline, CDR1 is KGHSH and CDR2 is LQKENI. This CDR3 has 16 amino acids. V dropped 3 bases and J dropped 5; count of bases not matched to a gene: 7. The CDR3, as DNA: TGTGCCAGCTCACCCGGACAGGGGAGTTGGACCGGGGAGCTGTTTTTT. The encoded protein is CASSPGQGSWTGELFF.

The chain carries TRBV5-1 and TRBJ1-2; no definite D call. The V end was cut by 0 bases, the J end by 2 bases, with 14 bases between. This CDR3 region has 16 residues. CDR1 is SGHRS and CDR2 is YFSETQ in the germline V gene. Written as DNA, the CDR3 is TGCGCCAGCAGCTTGGATTTCCGAGGGTCGAACTATGGCTACACCTTC. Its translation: CASSLDFRGSNYGYTF.

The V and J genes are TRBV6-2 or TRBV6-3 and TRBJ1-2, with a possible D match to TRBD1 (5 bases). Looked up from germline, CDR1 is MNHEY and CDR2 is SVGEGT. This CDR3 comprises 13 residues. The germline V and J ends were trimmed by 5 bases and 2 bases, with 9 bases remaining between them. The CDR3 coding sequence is TGTGCCAGCAGTCAGGACATAAACTATGGCTACACCTTC. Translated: CASSQDINYGYTF.

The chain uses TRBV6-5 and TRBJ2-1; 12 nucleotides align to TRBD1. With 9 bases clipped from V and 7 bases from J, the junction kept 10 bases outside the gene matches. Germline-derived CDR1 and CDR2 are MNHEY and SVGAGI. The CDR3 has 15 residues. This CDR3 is CASLKGDRGQNEQFF. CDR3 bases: TGTGCCAGTCTTAAGGGGGACAGGGGGCAGAATGAGCAGTTCTTC.

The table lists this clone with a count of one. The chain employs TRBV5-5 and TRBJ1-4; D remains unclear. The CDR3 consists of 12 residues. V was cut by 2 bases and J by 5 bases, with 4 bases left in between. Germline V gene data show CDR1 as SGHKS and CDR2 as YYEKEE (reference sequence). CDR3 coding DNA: TGTGCCAGCAGCTTCCAGAATGAAAAACTGTTTTTT. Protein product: CASSFQNEKLFF.

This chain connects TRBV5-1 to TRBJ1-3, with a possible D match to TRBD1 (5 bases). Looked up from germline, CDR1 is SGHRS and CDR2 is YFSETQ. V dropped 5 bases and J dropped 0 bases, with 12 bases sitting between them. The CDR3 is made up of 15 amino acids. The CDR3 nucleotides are TGCGCCAGCAGTTCCGGGACTAGCTCTGGAAACACCATATATTTT. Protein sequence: CASSSGTSSGNTIYF.

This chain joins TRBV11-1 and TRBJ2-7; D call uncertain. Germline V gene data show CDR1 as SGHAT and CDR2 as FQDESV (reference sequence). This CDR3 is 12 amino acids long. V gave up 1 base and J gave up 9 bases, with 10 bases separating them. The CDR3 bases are TGTGCCAGCAGCTTAGTGGATGCTAGGCAGTACTTC. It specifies CASSLVDARQYF.

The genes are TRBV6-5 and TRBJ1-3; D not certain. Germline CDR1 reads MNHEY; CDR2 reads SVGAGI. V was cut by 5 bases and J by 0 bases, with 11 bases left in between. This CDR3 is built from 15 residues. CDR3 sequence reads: CASSPSRDSGNTIYF. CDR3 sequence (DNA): TGTGCCAGCAGTCCTTCCCGGGACTCTGGAAACACCATATATTTT.

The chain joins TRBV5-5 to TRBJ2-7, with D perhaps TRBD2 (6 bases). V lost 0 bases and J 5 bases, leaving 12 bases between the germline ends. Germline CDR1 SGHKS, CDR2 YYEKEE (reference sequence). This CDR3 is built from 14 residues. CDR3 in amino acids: CASSLVEGRNEQYF. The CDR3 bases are TGTGCCAGCAGCTTGGTGGAGGGGAGGAACGAGCAGTACTTC.

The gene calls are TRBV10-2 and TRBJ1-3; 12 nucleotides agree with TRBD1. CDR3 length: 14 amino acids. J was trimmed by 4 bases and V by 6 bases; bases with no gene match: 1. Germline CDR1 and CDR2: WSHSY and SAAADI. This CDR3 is CASRGQGAGNTIYF. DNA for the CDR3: TGCGCCAGCAGGGGACAGGGGGCCGGAAACACCATATATTTT.

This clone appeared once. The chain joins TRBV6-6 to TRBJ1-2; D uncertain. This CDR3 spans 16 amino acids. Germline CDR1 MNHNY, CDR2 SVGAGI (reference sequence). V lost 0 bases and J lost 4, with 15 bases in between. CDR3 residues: CASSYSAGGEPYGYTF. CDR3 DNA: TGTGCCAGCAGTTACTCCGCGGGAGGTGAACCCTATGGCTACACCTTC.